The T cell receptor beta chain under discussion was sequenced for a study of blood T cell repertoires in COVID-19. Study summary: The United States, Italy and Spain provided the acute and convalescent COVID-19 samples. In each case, the material was cDNA or gDNA derived from T cells, B-cell-depleted T cells, or PBMCs.

As originally analysed: Amplification of reference gene primers was used by the study to estimate nucleated cell counts. TCRdb keeps only in-frame clones here, not all; method: immunoSEQ multiplex PCR. The DNA was the basis for D and trimming; V, J and clone size are from that table. The repertoire holds 95,000 to 110,000 clones, with about 80% as singletons. Trimming took 4 bases from V and 8 from J; bases not matched to a gene: 6. This CDR3 is 14 amino acids long. The germline CDR1 and CDR2 sequences are SGDLS and YYNGEE. This clone was found a few times. The V and J genes are TRBV9 and TRBJ1-6, with TRBD1 matching over 7 bases. The source of this sequence is a man aged 65 to 85 with acute or convalescent COVID-19. The specimen was peripheral blood. The CDR3 reads CASSNRQGDSPLHF. As DNA, the CDR3 is TGTGCCAGCAGCAACAGACAGGGAGATTCACCCCTCCACTTT.